One sample yielded the 23 T cell receptor beta chains listed below, sequenced in a study of radiation and T cells in renal cell carcinoma. The time point was: blood 4 weeks post-SBRT, at nephrectomy. Treatment noted: 15 Gy SBRT to primary tumor, nephrectomy 4 weeks later. Assay: immunoSEQ multiplex PCR; the TCRdb copy retains only in-frame clones and omits some. The profile covers tens of thousands of clones, with over 70% appearing a single time and approximately 30% taken by the ten largest. The source was blood, collected from a patient whose treatment included radiotherapy and nephrectomy. The receptors shown here come from a man in his sixties with renal cell carcinoma.

The rearrangement links TRBV6-1 to TRBJ2-7; 8 positions match TRBD1. The CDR3 loop spans 15 amino acids. Per germline, CDR1 MNHNS and CDR2 SASEGT. J was trimmed by 7 bases and V by 2 bases; bases with no gene match: 10. The CDR3 DNA sequence: TGTGCCAGCAGTGAAACGGGGACAGGCTGGGGAGAGCAGTACTTC. Its translation: CASSETGTGWGEQYF.

A single count supports this clone. This chain connects TRBV15 to TRBJ2-7; the D gene could be TRBD1 or TRBD2 (5 bases each). Trimming stripped 1 base from V and 5 bases from J, with 9 bases between. The germline V gene encodes CDR1 LNHNV and CDR2 YYDKDF (reference sequence). The CDR3 has 13 amino acids. CDR3 nucleotide sequence: TGTGCCACCAGCAGAGTAAGGGACCACGAGCAGTACTTC. It yields the protein CATSRVRDHEQYF.

Only a few counts were recorded for this clone. The chain joins TRBV5-1 to TRBJ2-3; 7 bases line up with TRBD1. The CDR3 extends over 15 amino acids. J was trimmed by 2 bases and V by 4 bases; bases with no gene match: 7. Germline V gene sequence: CDR1 SGHRS, CDR2 YFSETQ. The chain's CDR3 is CASSIQQGSTDTQYF. In DNA form, the CDR3 reads TGCGCCAGCAGCATCCAACAGGGGTCCACAGATACGCAGTATTTT.

The gene calls are TRBV30 and TRBJ1-1, with D possibly TRBD1 on 6 matching bases. Germline V lookup: CDR1 GTSNPN, CDR2 SVGIG (reference sequence). Trimming took off 1 base at V and 3 bases at J, with 18 bases between the two ends. This CDR3 contains 16 residues. CDR3 region: CAWSGDVGGSDTEAFF. The CDR3 DNA sequence: TGTGCCTGGAGTGGAGACGTCGGGGGCTCAGACACTGAAGCTTTCTTT.

Only a few counts were recorded for this clone. V and J are TRBV5-6 and TRBJ2-1; the D is unclear. CDR3 length: 12 residues. Trimming removed 2 bases from V and 7 bases from J, with 7 bases in between. Germline assignment: CDR1 SGHDT and CDR2 YYEEEE. CDR3 residues: CASSLGWNEQFF. The CDR3 DNA follows: TGTGCCAGCAGCTTAGGCTGGAATGAGCAGTTCTTC.

V gene TRBV2 combines with J gene TRBJ2-5; D remains ambiguous. CDR3 length: 12 residues. The germline V gene has CDR1 SNHLY and CDR2 FYNNEI. Trimming took off 5 bases at V and 5 bases at J, with 9 bases between the two ends. CDR3 sequence: CASSLTRETQYF. The CDR3 DNA follows: TGTGCCAGCAGTCTAACGCGTGAGACCCAGTACTTC.

The chain joins TRBV7-2 to TRBJ1-1; D remains ambiguous. Trimming removed 1 base at V and 0 bases at J, with 9 bases between. CDR3 length: 15 residues. The germline V gene encodes CDR1 SGHTA and CDR2 FQGNSA. The CDR3 here is CASSLGRSLNTEAFF. For the CDR3, the DNA is TGTGCCAGCAGCTTAGGGCGATCCCTGAACACTGAAGCTTTCTTT. Filled out from reference TRBV7-2 and TRBJ1-1, the complete variable domain reads GAGVSQSPSNKVTEKGKDVELRCDPISGHTALYWYRQSLGQGLEFLIYFQGNSAPDKSGLPSDRFSAERTGGSVSTLTIQRTQQEDSAVYLCASSLGRSLNTEAFFGQGTRLTVV.

This clone was counted only a few times. The rearrangement uses TRBV18 and TRBJ1-1, with TRBD1 matching over 9 bases. The CDR3 runs 14 residues. The ends lost 4 bases at V and 3 bases at J; junction bases unmatched: 3. Germline V gene lookup returns CDR1 KGHSH and CDR2 LQKENI. For the CDR3, the DNA is TGTGCCAGCTCACGACAGGGGGGTGACACTGAAGCTTTCTTT. Amino acids: CASSRQGGDTEAFF.

This clone showed up just a few times. The V gene is TRBV6-1, the J gene TRBJ2-1; 14 nucleotides agree with TRBD2. CDR1 is MNHNS and CDR2 is SASEGT in the germline V gene. There are 17 residues in the CDR3. With 4 bases clipped from V and 5 bases from J, the junction kept 7 bases outside the gene matches. CDR3 in amino acids: CASSGLAGGPGHNEQFF. In DNA form, the CDR3 reads TGTGCCAGCAGTGGACTAGCGGGAGGGCCTGGCCACAATGAGCAGTTCTTC.

A single count supports this clone. The chain uses TRBV18 and TRBJ1-1, with D uncertain. The CDR3 extends over 15 amino acids. The germline V gene has CDR1 KGHSH and CDR2 LQKENI. Trimming shortened V by 3 bases and J by 0 bases, and 11 bases separated the two germline ends. CDR3 amino acids: CASSPETEMNTEAFF. The CDR3 nucleotides read TGTGCCAGCTCACCCGAGACGGAGATGAACACTGAAGCTTTCTTT.

The J gene is TRBJ1-2, the V gene TRBV11-2; 8 nucleotides match TRBD1. CDR3 length: 14 amino acids. CDR1 and CDR2 from the germline V gene are SGHAT and FQNNGV. V lost 5 bases to trimming and J lost 7 bases; unmatched junction nucleotides: 9. In nucleotides, the CDR3 is TGTGCCAGCAGCCGCGGGCAGGGGGCATCTGGCTACACCTTC. Translated: CASSRGQGASGYTF.

V is TRBV2 and J is TRBJ2-3; 9 positions match TRBD1. V gave up 5 bases and J gave up 4 bases; unmatched junction bases: 7. Germline V CDR1 and CDR2: SNHLY, FYNNEI. The CDR3 covers 15 residues. This CDR3 reads CASSPDRGGPDTQYF. The CDR3 DNA reads as TGTGCCAGCAGTCCCGACAGGGGGGGCCCAGATACGCAGTATTTT.

The chain uses TRBV10-3 and TRBJ2-2, with D hard to call. CDR1 and CDR2 (germline): ENHRY, SYGVKD. The germline V and J ends were trimmed by 1 base and 1 base, with 4 bases remaining between them. The CDR3 covers 14 residues. The CDR3 loop is CAISEYGNTGELFF. The CDR3, as DNA: TGTGCCATCAGTGAGTACGGGAACACCGGGGAGCTGTTTTTT.

Relative to its sample, this clone is medium-sized. The V gene is TRBV20-1, the J gene TRBJ2-1, with D uncertain. V lost 0 bases to trimming and J lost 4 bases, with 1 base between them. The CDR3 has 11 residues. The germline gives CDR1 DFQATT, CDR2 SNEGSKA (reference sequence). The CDR3 bases are TGCAGTGCTAGAGAGTACAATGAGCAGTTCTTC. The encoded protein is CSAREYNEQFF.

This clone was counted only a few times. The chain links TRBV15 to TRBJ1-4; 7 bases align to TRBD1. CDR1 and CDR2 (germline): LNHNV, YYDKDF (reference sequence). The CDR3 consists of 17 residues. The V gene end was trimmed by 5 bases and the J gene end by 8 bases; junction bases not matched to a gene: 17. CDR3 DNA sequence: TGTGCCACCAGCGGATTCGCTACAGGGGCGAGAGGGGAAAAACTGTTTTTT. Translation: CATSGFATGARGEKLFF.

For this clone: Mismatch with germline at one junction end may stem from a read error. This rearrangement joins TRBV29-1 to TRBJ2-1, with 8 positions matching TRBD2. The CDR3 runs to 12 residues. From germline, CDR1 is SQVTM and CDR2 ANQGSEA. This chain's CDR3 is CSVDPEAGGPIF. The CDR3 bases are TGCAGCGTCGACCCTGAGGCGGGAGGCCCGATCTTC.

This chain's CDR3 is CASSQVEGLADTQYF. Here the CDR3 DNA reads TGCGCCAGCAGCCAAGTAGAGGGGCTGGCAGATACGCAGTATTTT. The V call is TRBV4-3, the J call TRBJ2-3; possibly TRBD1 or TRBD2 for D (5 bases each). The V and J ends lost 1 base and 4 bases respectively, with 12 bases between them. The CDR3 runs to 15 residues. Germline CDR1 reads LGHNA; CDR2 reads YSLEER.

This clone was counted only a few times. This sequence joins TRBV27 and TRBJ2-5; D may be TRBD1 or TRBD2 (6 bases each). Germline assignment: CDR1 MNHEY and CDR2 SMNVEV (reference sequence). V lost 2 bases and J lost 6, with 13 bases in between. This CDR3 has 14 residues. CDR3 in amino acids: CASSLLSGAQTQYF. In DNA, the CDR3 is TGTGCCAGCAGTTTACTGTCGGGGGCACAGACCCAGTACTTC.

V usage is TRBV28 and J usage is TRBJ1-2; TRBD1 might be the D (5 bases). CDR3 size: 13 residues. V dropped 6 bases and J dropped 8 bases, with 16 bases sitting between them. Per germline, CDR1 MDHEN and CDR2 SYDVKM. The CDR3 is CASRQGSAYGYTF. CDR3 sequence (DNA): TGTGCCAGCAGGCAGGGATCGGCTTACGGCTACACCTTC.

The CDR3 spells CASSQVLPGHLNTEAFF. CDR3 coding DNA: TGCGCCAGCAGCCAAGTTCTCCCGGGACACCTGAACACTGAAGCTTTCTTT. This rearrangement joins TRBV4-1 to TRBJ1-1; weak D call: TRBD1 (6 bases). Germline assignment: CDR1 MGHRA and CDR2 YSYEKL. V was trimmed by 1 base and J by 0 bases, leaving 15 bases between them. The CDR3 covers 17 residues.

The CDR3 is CAISEDSYEQYF. Written as DNA, the CDR3 is TGTGCCATCAGTGAAGACAGCTACGAGCAGTACTTC. The gene calls are TRBV10-3 and TRBJ2-7, with a tentative D call TRBD1 (5 bases). V was pared by 3 bases and J by 3 bases, with 6 bases between. The V gene's germline CDR1 is ENHRY and CDR2 SYGVKD. CDR3 size: 12 residues.

CDR3 region: CASSSDTALAGTGELFF. As DNA, the CDR3 is TGTGCCAGCTCATCCGACACAGCGCTAGCGGGAACCGGGGAGCTGTTTTTT. V is TRBV18 and J is TRBJ2-2; 9 nucleotides agree with TRBD2. The J segment lost 5 bases and the V segment lost 5 bases, leaving 12 bases of the junction unmatched. Per the germline V gene, CDR1 is KGHSH and CDR2 is LQKENI. The CDR3 has 17 residues.

J is TRBJ1-5 and V is TRBV18, with D unclear. V lost 2 bases, J lost 4 bases, and 3 bases lay in between. This CDR3 comprises 12 residues. CDR1 is KGHSH and CDR2 is LQKENI in the germline V gene. In DNA form, the CDR3 reads TGTGCCAGCTCACCAGAGAATCAGCCCCAGCATTTT. The encoded protein is CASSPENQPQHF.